Below, 27 T cell receptor beta chains from the same sample are listed, as sequenced in a study of graft-versus-host responses after intestinal transplantation. Some clones are missing from TCRdb's copy, which holds only in-frame ones; the method was immunoSEQ multiplex PCR. The table has about 51,000 clones, 80% to 90% seen once; the top ten hold approximately 0.6%. Their recognized antigens are unknown. The sample here was unstimulated CD4+ T cells sorted from spleen or lymph node cells, taken before transplant. These receptors were collected from a human donor who was the organ donor for an intestinal transplant.

The rearrangement links TRBV28 to TRBJ2-5; 10 nucleotides match TRBD1. CDR1 is MDHEN, CDR2 SYDVKM, per germline. CDR3 length: 15 residues. The V and J ends lost 4 bases and 4 bases, in that order; junction bases with no gene match: 6. Written as DNA, the CDR3 is TGTGCCAGCAGTTCCGCACGGGACAGGGGAGAGACCCAGTACTTC. Residues: CASSSARDRGETQYF.

In DNA, the CDR3 is TGTGCCAGCAGCGGCCGGGCAAGGGGGCGAGAGACCCAGTACTTC. Protein: CASSGRARGRETQYF. The chain uses TRBV28 and TRBJ2-5, with 7 bases fitting TRBD1. The CDR3 spans 15 residues. Germline CDR1 is MDHEN and CDR2 is SYDVKM. With 6 bases clipped from V and 4 bases from J, the junction kept 11 bases outside the gene matches.

The V and J genes are TRBV19 and TRBJ2-5, with a possible D match to TRBD1 (6 bases). CDR3 length: 11 residues. V was pared by 10 bases and J by 3 bases, with 9 bases between. Germline-derived CDR1 and CDR2 are LNHDA and SQIVND (reference sequence). CDR3 in DNA: TGTGCCAATACAGGGAAAGAGACCCAGTACTTC. This encodes CANTGKETQYF.

The rearrangement links TRBV25-1 to TRBJ1-1; the D is unclear. V was shortened by 3 bases and J by 0 bases, with 11 bases between the two germline ends. Germline loops: CDR1 MGHDK, CDR2 SYGVNS. This CDR3 comprises 15 residues. The CDR3 spells CASSDLGSMNTEAFF. CDR3 DNA: TGTGCCAGCAGTGATTTGGGGAGTATGAACACTGAAGCTTTCTTT.

The CDR3 loop reads CASSTGEGGKAFF. The CDR3 DNA follows: TGTGCCAGCTCAACAGGGGAAGGAGGAAAAGCTTTCTTT. The genes are TRBV18 and TRBJ1-1; 7 nucleotides agree with TRBD1. V dropped 5 bases and J dropped 9; count of bases not matched to a gene: 9. The CDR3 consists of 13 residues. Germline V lookup: CDR1 KGHSH, CDR2 LQKENI. Full variable domain (rest looked up from reference TRBV18 and TRBJ1-1): NAGVMQNPRHLVRRRGQEARLRCSPMKGHSHVYWYRQLPEEGLKFMVYLQKENIIDESGMPKERFSAEFPKEGPSILRIQQVVRGDSAAYFCASSTGEGGKAFFGQGTRLTVV.

The chain carries TRBV7-2 and TRBJ1-5, with D perhaps matching TRBD1 (6 bases). Looked up from germline, CDR1 is SGHTA and CDR2 is FQGNSA. The V end was cut by 5 bases, the J end by 5 bases, with 16 bases between. The CDR3 loop spans 15 amino acids. Written as DNA, the CDR3 is TGTGCCAGCAGCCGTATGGGGGCGGGGGATCAGCCCCAGCATTTT. Protein sequence: CASSRMGAGDQPQHF.

This chain's CDR3 is CAWTGQYNQPQHF. In nucleotides, the CDR3 is TGTGCCTGGACCGGACAGTACAATCAGCCCCAGCATTTT. The chain couples TRBV30 to TRBJ1-5; D might be TRBD1 (6 bases). Germline V CDR1 and CDR2: GTSNPN, SVGIG (reference sequence). The CDR3 consists of 13 residues. The ends were cut back, 4 bases at V and 3 bases at J, with 10 bases in the middle. Full variable domain (remainder filled in from reference TRBV30 and TRBJ1-5): SQTIHQWPATLVQPVGSPLSLECTVEGTSNPNLYWYRQAAGRGLQLLFYSVGIGQISSEVPQNLSASRPQDRQFILSSKKLLLSDSGFYLCAWTGQYNQPQHFGDGTRLSIL.

The chain joins TRBV19 to TRBJ1-1; tentatively, D is TRBD1 (5 bases). This CDR3 has 15 residues. CDR1 and CDR2 (germline): LNHDA, SQIVND (reference sequence). The V end was cut by 1 base, the J end by 3 bases, with 12 bases between. CDR3 loop: CASSIVPGGDTEAFF. Here the CDR3 DNA reads TGTGCCAGTAGTATAGTTCCCGGGGGTGACACTGAAGCTTTCTTT.

This chain uses TRBV29-1 with TRBJ2-1; TRBD1 might be the D (5 bases). V lost 4 bases to trimming and J lost 8 bases, with 9 bases between them. Per the germline V gene, CDR1 is SQVTM and CDR2 is ANQGSEA. This CDR3 contains 11 residues. CDR3 sequence reads: CSVGRADEQFF. The CDR3 DNA follows: TGCAGCGTTGGCAGGGCGGATGAGCAGTTCTTC.

The chain recombines TRBV2 with TRBJ2-1; 13 bases agree with TRBD2. V lost 9 bases and J lost 9; bases outside the gene matches: 2. Per germline, CDR1 SNHLY and CDR2 FYNNEI. The CDR3 is 12 residues long. For the CDR3, the DNA is TGTGCCAGTCGACTAGCGGGGGGTGAGCAGTTCTTC. Its translation: CASRLAGGEQFF. Variable domain in full (rest from reference TRBV2 and TRBJ2-1): EPEVTQTPSHQVTQMGQEVILRCVPISNHLYFYWYRQILGQKVEFLVSFYNNEISEKSEIFDDQFSVERPDGSNFTLKIRSTKLEDSAMYFCASRLAGGEQFFGPGTRLTVL.

The chain recombines TRBV7-9 with TRBJ2-3, with TRBD2 matching over 9 bases. The CDR3 has 16 amino acids. The trim removed 2 bases at V and 1 base at J, leaving 4 bases unmatched. Germline CDR1 and CDR2: SEHNR and FQNEAQ (reference sequence). CDR3: CASSLLRTSGTDTQYF. The CDR3 bases are TGTGCCAGCAGCTTATTAAGGACTAGCGGCACAGATACGCAGTATTTT.

The chain combines TRBV11-2 with TRBJ1-3, with a possible D match to TRBD1 (5 bases). Trimming removed 0 bases from V and 2 bases from J, with 14 bases in between. There are 17 residues in the CDR3. Per germline, CDR1 SGHAT and CDR2 FQNNGV. CDR3 sequence: CASSLEGRAAAGNTIYF. CDR3 DNA: TGTGCCAGCAGCTTAGAGGGCAGGGCGGCCGCTGGAAACACCATATATTTT.

This clone was seen just once. This chain joins TRBV9 and TRBJ2-5; 14 nucleotides agree with TRBD2. V gave up 3 bases and J gave up 4 bases; unmatched junction bases: 5. CDR1 is SGDLS and CDR2 is YYNGEE in the germline V gene. The length of the CDR3 is 16 residues. CDR3 region: CASSGGGLAGVETQYF. Here the CDR3 DNA reads TGTGCCAGCAGCGGAGGGGGACTAGCGGGAGTAGAGACCCAGTACTTC.

The chain recombines TRBV7-3 with TRBJ2-3, with 8 bases lining up with TRBD2. The CDR3 loop spans 14 amino acids. With V trimmed by 5 bases and J by 3 bases, 4 bases remained unmatched. CDR1 and CDR2 from the germline V gene are SGHTA and FQGTGA. The CDR3 protein is CASSPGLETDTQYF. In DNA form, the CDR3 reads TGTGCCAGCAGCCCGGGACTAGAAACAGATACGCAGTATTTT.

The chain uses TRBV29-1 and TRBJ2-1; 7 bases are a match to TRBD1. The length of the CDR3 is 13 residues. The V gene's germline CDR1 is SQVTM and CDR2 ANQGSEA. DNA for the CDR3: TGCAGGGCTATCAGGGACAGCTACAATGAGCAGTTCTTC. Protein: CRAIRDSYNEQFF.

The chain employs TRBV7-6 and TRBJ2-3, with 7 nucleotides matching TRBD2. With V trimmed by 2 bases and J by 5 bases, 4 bases remained unmatched. CDR1 is SGHVS, CDR2 FNYEAQ, per germline. This CDR3 has 14 amino acids. Written as DNA, the CDR3 is TGTGCCAGCAGCTTACGAGGGAGGGGAGATACGCAGTATTTT. Protein sequence: CASSLRGRGDTQYF.

This clone occurred once. V usage is TRBV19 and J usage is TRBJ2-2; D call uncertain. Trimming took 6 bases from V and 1 from J, leaving 6 bases between them. The CDR3 is 13 residues long. The germline V gene encodes CDR1 LNHDA and CDR2 SQIVND (reference sequence). CDR3 in DNA: TGTGCCAGTAGATTCGGGAACACCGGGGAGCTGTTTTTT. Its protein product is CASRFGNTGELFF.

J is TRBJ2-1 and V is TRBV7-2; TRBD1 aligns across 8 bases. The length of the CDR3 is 13 residues. Germline-derived CDR1 and CDR2 are SGHTA and FQGNSA. V lost 1 base to trimming and J lost 11 bases; unmatched junction nucleotides: 4. The CDR3 loop is CASSLGDRQKQFF. The CDR3 coding sequence is TGTGCCAGCAGCTTAGGGGACAGGCAGAAGCAGTTCTTC.

The DNA for the CDR3 is TGTGCCAGCAGCTTACGGCGAGACTTTTCAACCGGGGAGCTGTTTTTT. It specifies CASSLRRDFSTGELFF. The chain has TRBV7-2 and TRBJ2-2, with D unresolved. The CDR3 length is 16 residues. CDR1 and CDR2 from the germline V gene are SGHTA and FQGNSA. The ends were cut back, 2 bases at V and 5 bases at J, with 15 bases in the middle.

The chain recombines TRBV2 with TRBJ2-3; 9 bases map to TRBD1. CDR3 length: 17 residues. The germline gives CDR1 SNHLY, CDR2 FYNNEI. V lost 0 bases and J lost 0; bases outside the gene matches: 4. The CDR3 coding sequence is TGTGCCAGCAGTGAAGCGGGTACAGGGGGCAGCACAGATACGCAGTATTTT. Translating it yields CASSEAGTGGSTDTQYF.

J is TRBJ1-4 and V is TRBV5-1; TRBD1 might be the D (5 bases). The CDR3 has 14 residues. Looked up from germline, CDR1 is SGHRS and CDR2 is YFSETQ. Trimming took 0 bases from V and 7 from J, leaving 10 bases between them. The CDR3 nucleotides are TGCGCCAGCAGCTTGGGGGACTGGGGTGAAAAACTGTTTTTT. Amino acid sequence: CASSLGDWGEKLFF.

This chain joins TRBV6-1 and TRBJ2-4; D may be TRBD1 (5 bases). The length of the CDR3 is 15 residues. Germline CDR1 is MNHNS and CDR2 is SASEGT. Trimming left V 6 bases short and J 0 bases short, with 12 bases between. The CDR3 reads CASSAPGLAKNIQYF. CDR3 nucleotide sequence: TGTGCCAGCAGCGCCCCAGGGTTAGCCAAAAACATTCAGTACTTC.

The gene calls are TRBV28 and TRBJ2-1; 12 positions agree with TRBD2. Germline CDR1 reads MDHEN; CDR2 reads SYDVKM. This CDR3 region has 19 residues. The V segment lost 5 bases and the J segment 0 bases; nucleotides outside the gene matches: 11. The CDR3 protein is CASSTSGLAGGSSYNEQFF. In DNA form, the CDR3 reads TGTGCCAGCAGTACCTCGGGGCTAGCGGGAGGGAGCTCCTACAATGAGCAGTTCTTC.

The chain carries TRBV18 and TRBJ2-2, with D unclear. Trimming removed 3 bases at V and 4 bases at J, with 15 bases between. CDR1 and CDR2 from the germline V gene are KGHSH and LQKENI. The CDR3 spans 16 residues. The CDR3 loop reads CASSPSLGGGTGELFF. DNA for the CDR3: TGTGCCAGCTCACCGAGTTTAGGCGGCGGCACCGGGGAGCTGTTTTTT.

The chain links TRBV27 to TRBJ2-3, with TRBD1 matching 8 bases. Losses at the gene ends were 5 bases for V and 6 bases for J; bases not matched to a gene: 19. This CDR3 region has 18 residues. Looked up from germline, CDR1 is MNHEY and CDR2 is SMNVEV (reference sequence). CDR3 protein: CASSHHRGGTGPKDTQYF. CDR3 nucleotide sequence: TGTGCCAGCAGTCACCACCGAGGGGGGACAGGACCCAAGGATACGCAGTATTTT.

This clone was recorded once. The CDR3 loop reads CASSQTGGWTYEQYF. The CDR3 nucleotides read TGTGCCAGTAGTCAGACAGGGGGCTGGACCTACGAGCAGTACTTC. The chain employs TRBV19 and TRBJ2-7, with 10 nucleotides matching TRBD1. After removal of 5 bases from V and 2 bases from J, the junction contained 6 bases not matched to a gene. This CDR3 region has 15 residues. CDR1 and CDR2 (germline): LNHDA, SQIVND (reference sequence). Full variable domain (remainder filled in from reference TRBV19 and TRBJ2-7): DGGITQSPKYLFRKEGQNVTLSCEQNLNHDAMYWYRQDPGQGLRLIYYSQIVNDFQKGDIAEGYSVSREKKESFPLTVTSAQKNPTAFYLCASSQTGGWTYEQYFGPGTRLTVT.

This clone was observed a few times. The rearrangement joins TRBV6-6 to TRBJ1-2, with TRBD1 as a possible D gene (5 bases). There are 14 residues in the CDR3. Trimming took off 0 bases at V and 8 bases at J, with 13 bases between the two ends. The germline V gene encodes CDR1 MNHNY and CDR2 SVGAGI (reference sequence). CDR3 sequence (DNA): TGTGCCAGCAGTTACTCGACGGGGGTCGGGGGCTACACCTTC. It is translated as CASSYSTGVGGYTF.